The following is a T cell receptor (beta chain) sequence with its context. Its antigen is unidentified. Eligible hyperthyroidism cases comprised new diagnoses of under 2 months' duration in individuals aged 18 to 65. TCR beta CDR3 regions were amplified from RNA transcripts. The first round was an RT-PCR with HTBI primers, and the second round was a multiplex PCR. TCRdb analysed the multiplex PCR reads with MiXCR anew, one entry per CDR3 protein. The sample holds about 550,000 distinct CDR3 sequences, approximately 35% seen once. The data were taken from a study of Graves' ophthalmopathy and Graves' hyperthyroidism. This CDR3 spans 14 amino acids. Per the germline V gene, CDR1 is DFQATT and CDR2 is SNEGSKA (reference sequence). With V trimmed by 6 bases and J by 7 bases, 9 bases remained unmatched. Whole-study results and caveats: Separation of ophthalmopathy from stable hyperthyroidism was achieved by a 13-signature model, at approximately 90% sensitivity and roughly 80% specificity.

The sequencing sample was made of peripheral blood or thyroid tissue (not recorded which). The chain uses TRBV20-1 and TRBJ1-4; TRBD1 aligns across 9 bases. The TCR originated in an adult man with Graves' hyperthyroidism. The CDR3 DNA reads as TGCAGTGCGGAAGGGGACAGGGAGATTGAAAAACTGTTTTTT. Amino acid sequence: CSAEGDREIEKLFF.